The entry that follows covers one TCR beta chain sequence. No antigen is known for it. The data were taken from a study of OX40 agonist ivuxolimab in advanced cancers. General study results and limits: Circulating CD4+ and CD8+ T cells showed clonal expansion by week 6 at 0.1 to 3.0 mg/kg.

The CDR3 totals 16 residues. With 5 bases removed from V and 5 bases from J, the gap between germline ends came to 21 bases. Germline V CDR1 and CDR2: MDHEN, SYDVKM. This table comes from immunoSEQ multiplex PCR, and its TCRdb copy is limited to in-frame clones, with some not included. The table records under 55,000 clones, 90% to 95% of them present only once. The sequence derives from an adult with an advanced solid tumor such as melanoma, head and neck, liver or kidney cancer. V and J are TRBV28 and TRBJ1-2; TRBD1 is a possible D gene (6 bases). The sequenced sample was CD4+ or CD8+ T cells sorted from blood, obtained in a trial of the OX40 agonist ivuxolimab. In DNA form, the CDR3 reads TGTGCCAGCAGTACGGACATCAGGGGTCCAGGGTATGGCTACACCTTC. It yields the protein CASSTDIRGPGYGYTF.